Listed below are T cell receptor beta chains from one sample, sequenced in a study of blood T cells in healthy people across ages. TCRdb fed the 5' RACE reads into MiXCR, producing one record per CDR3 protein. The sample holds about 1.1 million distinct CDR3 sequences, roughly two fifths seen once. The source material was blood. Receptors originate from a man aged 18 to 29 in good health. Both conserved end residues are part of each CDR3. The order of the fields is J gene, clone size, V gene, D gene, CDR3 DNA, CDR3 protein. A D gene is named only where the DNA matches it firmly. Rows may omit the clone size; those that give it use once, few, many or a size class.

>TRBJ2-3|NA|TRBV20-1|TRBD2
TGCAGTGCTAGACCCCGGGGGGTTAGCACAGATACGCAGTATTTT
CSARPRGVSTDTQYF
>TRBJ1-5|NA|TRBV20-1|TRBD1
TGCAGTGCCTCAAGGACAGGCTACTATAGCAATCAGCCCCAGCATTTT
CSASRTGYYSNQPQHF
>TRBJ1-1|NA|TRBV27|TRBD1
TGTGCCAGCGCCAAAGCGACAGGGCGTATGAACACTGAAGCTTTCTTT
CASAKATGRMNTEAFF
>TRBJ1-1|once|TRBV6-5|NA
TGTGCCAGCAGGGCCGGACAGCTTGAAGCTTTCTTT
CASRAGQLEAFF
>TRBJ2-5|NA|TRBV25-1|NA
TGTGCCAGCAGTCGACCGGGTCTAAGCAATGAGCAGTACTTC
CASSRPGLSNEQYF
>TRBJ1-3|NA|TRBV30|NA
TGTGCCTGGATTACTGCAGGGAACACCATATATTTT
CAWITAGNTIYF
>TRBJ2-3|few|TRBV25-1|NA
TGTGCCAGCAGTGCCCTGGCGGAGACAGATACGCAGTATTTT
CASSALAETDTQYF
>TRBJ2-7|few|TRBV3-1|NA
TGTGCCAGCAGCCAGACCAGGGTGAGCTACAATGAGCAGTACTTC
CASSQTRVSYNEQYF
>TRBJ1-4|few|TRBV12-3/TRBV12-4|NA
TGTGCCAGCAGTTTAAGTGCCAGGGTGGGCGAAAAACTGTTTTTT
CASSLSARVGEKLFF
>TRBJ2-7|NA|TRBV9|NA
TGTGCCAGCAGCCGCCCCGACGTAGGCTCCTACGAGCAGTACTTC
CASSRPDVGSYEQYF
>TRBJ1-5|NA|TRBV20-1|TRBD1
TGCAGTGCTAGAGGGCTTTCTACGAGACAGGGTAATCAGCCCCAGCATTTT
CSARGLSTRQGNQPQHF
>TRBJ2-2|NA|TRBV11-2|TRBD1
TGTGCCAGCAGCTTAATCAAGGGGGCGGCCGGGGAGCTGTTTTTT
CASSLIKGAAGELFF
>TRBJ2-5|few|TRBV12-3/TRBV12-4|NA
TGTGCCAGCAGTTTTTCTTCAGGACTACAAGAGACCCAGTACTTC
CASSFSSGLQETQYF
>TRBJ1-4|NA|TRBV6-2/TRBV6-3|NA
TGTGCCAGCAGTCGTATCCGAGGACAGACAACTAATGAAAAACTGTTTTTT
CASSRIRGQTTNEKLFF
>TRBJ2-5|NA|TRBV27|NA
TGTGCCAGCAAAAGGGCGTCCGGCAATGAGCAGTACTTC
CASKRASGNEQYF
>TRBJ2-2|many|TRBV9|TRBD2
TGTGCCAGCAGCGTAGGGGGGGGCACCGGGGAGCTGTTTTTT
CASSVGGGTGELFF
>TRBJ2-7|NA|TRBV29-1|TRBD1
TGCAGCGTTGCATTCGGGACAGCGTACAATGAGCAGTACTTC
CSVAFGTAYNEQYF
>TRBJ1-1|once|TRBV9|NA
TGTGCCAGCAGCGTAGTGGGTGGGACTGTAGCTTTCTTT
CASSVVGGTVAFF